A selection of T cell receptor beta chains follows, all from one sample in a study of blood T cell repertoires in COVID-19. Only in-frame clones appear in the TCRdb table, and some are missing; sequencing was by immunoSEQ multiplex PCR. The repertoire holds around 310,000 clones, roughly 90% seen once, with 9.5% to 15% in the top ten. Sequenced: peripheral blood. The origin of the receptors is an older woman with acute or convalescent COVID-19. CDR3s include the opening cysteine and the closing phenylalanine or tryptophan. The D gene is left open where the match is weak. Clone size is shown for a subset of rows, as once, few, many or a class of expanded clone.

size: once
J: TRBJ2-1
D: .
V: TRBV19
CDR3: CASNPAGLPNEQFF
DNA: TGTGCCAGTAATCCCGCGGGCCTCCCCAATGAGCAGTTCTTC

size: .
J: TRBJ1-2
D: TRBD1
V: TRBV6-5
CDR3: CASSPGWDRGTGYTF
DNA: TGTGCCAGCAGTCCAGGGTGGGACAGAGGGACTGGCTACACCTTC

size: .
J: TRBJ2-7
D: TRBD1
V: TRBV29-1
CDR3: CSVEGQGLYEQYF
DNA: TGCAGCGTTGAGGGACAGGGTCTCTACGAGCAGTACTTC

size: .
J: TRBJ2-7
D: TRBD2
V: TRBV4-3
CDR3: CASSQAVSGGDPYEQYF
DNA: TGCGCCAGCAGCCAAGCAGTGAGCGGGGGCGATCCCTACGAGCAGTACTTC

size: .
J: TRBJ2-7
D: TRBD1
V: TRBV18
CDR3: CASSLDTQGNEQYF
DNA: TGTGCCAGCTCACTCGACACACAGGGGAATGAGCAGTACTTC

size: once
J: TRBJ2-3
D: TRBD1
V: TRBV9
CDR3: CASSPRQGMDTQYF
DNA: TGTGCCAGCAGCCCTCGACAGGGTATGGATACGCAGTATTTT

size: .
J: TRBJ1-2
D: .
V: TRBV30
CDR3: CAWSVRQGNYGYTF
DNA: TGTGCCTGGAGTGTACGGCAGGGAAACTATGGCTACACCTTC

size: .
J: TRBJ1-3
D: TRBD1
V: TRBV30
CDR3: CAWGDSQVHF
DNA: TGTGCCTGGGGGGACAGCCAGGTTCATTTT

size: .
J: TRBJ2-3
D: TRBD2
V: TRBV11-3
CDR3: CASSLGTSGEDTQYF
DNA: TGTGCCAGCAGCTTGGGGACTAGCGGGGAGGATACGCAGTATTTT

size: .
J: TRBJ1-4
D: TRBD1
V: TRBV5-1
CDR3: CASSPPDRGGEKLFF
DNA: TGCGCCAGCAGCCCTCCGGACAGGGGGGGTGAAAAACTGTTTTTT

size: .
J: TRBJ2-5
D: .
V: TRBV27
CDR3: CASSSAGRLGTQYF
DNA: TGTGCCAGCAGTTCCGCAGGGCGATTAGGGACCCAGTACTTC

size: .
J: TRBJ2-7
D: .
V: TRBV6-2/TRBV6-3
CDR3: CASSYPQVHEQYF
DNA: TGTGCCAGCAGTTACCCTCAGGTGCACGAGCAGTACTTC

size: .
J: TRBJ2-6
D: TRBD1
V: TRBV30
CDR3: CAWSVSGTGGGGANVLTF
DNA: TGTGCCTGGAGTGTATCCGGGACAGGGGGCGGTGGGGCCAACGTCCTGACTTTC

size: .
J: TRBJ1-6
D: .
V: TRBV6-1
CDR3: CASSDPRGADNSPLHF
DNA: TGTGCCAGCAGTGATCCTCGGGGGGCTGATAATTCACCCCTCCACTTT

size: .
J: TRBJ1-1
D: .
V: TRBV27
CDR3: CASSLRWNTEAFF
DNA: TGTGCCAGCAGTTTACGGTGGAACACTGAAGCTTTCTTT

size: .
J: TRBJ2-1
D: .
V: TRBV10-3
CDR3: CATEGETEQFF
DNA: TGTGCCACCGAGGGGGAGACTGAGCAGTTCTTC

size: .
J: TRBJ2-3
D: TRBD2
V: TRBV6-5
CDR3: CASSYSGRGDPDTQYF
DNA: TGTGCCAGCAGTTACTCTGGGCGGGGGGACCCAGATACGCAGTATTTT

size: .
J: TRBJ1-2
D: .
V: TRBV7-8
CDR3: CASTLLGKSYGYTF
DNA: TGTGCCAGCACTCTGCTCGGGAAAAGCTATGGCTACACCTTC

size: .
J: TRBJ2-7
D: TRBD2
V: TRBV6-2/TRBV6-3
CDR3: CASSSRTSGGTEQYF
DNA: TGTGCCAGCAGTTCTAGGACTAGCGGTGGTACCGAGCAGTACTTC

size: .
J: TRBJ2-4
D: TRBD1
V: TRBV19
CDR3: CASSIRTGGNIQYF
DNA: TGTGCCAGTAGTATAAGGACAGGGGGAAACATTCAGTACTTC

size: .
J: TRBJ2-7
D: TRBD1
V: TRBV7-9
CDR3: CASSWGQPDYEQYF
DNA: TGTGCCAGCAGCTGGGGACAGCCTGACTACGAGCAGTACTTC

size: .
J: TRBJ2-3
D: .
V: TRBV3-1/TRBV3-2
CDR3: CASSPGRTSTDTQYF
DNA: TGTGCCAGCAGCCCGGGGAGGACTAGCACAGATACGCAGTATTTT

size: once
J: TRBJ2-7
D: .
V: TRBV29-1
CDR3: CSVGQVGSYEQYF
DNA: TGCAGCGTTGGGCAGGTCGGTTCCTACGAGCAGTACTTC

size: .
J: TRBJ2-5
D: TRBD2
V: TRBV5-4
CDR3: CASSLLAGETQYF
DNA: TGTGCCAGCAGCTTATTAGCGGGAGAGACCCAGTACTTC

size: .
J: TRBJ2-3
D: .
V: TRBV7-3
CDR3: CASSLFLQGTDTQYF
DNA: TGTGCCAGCAGCTTATTTTTACAGGGTACAGATACGCAGTATTTT

size: .
J: TRBJ1-6
D: .
V: TRBV11-2
CDR3: CASSLPLGGDRVFFSPLHF
DNA: TGTGCCAGCAGCCTGCCTTTGGGGGGGGATAGAGTATTTTTTTCACCCCTCCACTTT

size: few
J: TRBJ1-5
D: .
V: TRBV19
CDR3: CASSIFVPDQPQHF
DNA: TGTGCCAGTAGTATCTTCGTGCCGGATCAGCCCCAGCATTTT

size: .
J: TRBJ2-1
D: .
V: TRBV18
CDR3: CASSPPVQINYNEQFF
DNA: TGTGCCAGCTCACCACCGGTCCAGATAAACTACAATGAGCAGTTCTTC

size: .
J: TRBJ2-5
D: .
V: TRBV28
CDR3: CASSFPAGQETQYF
DNA: TGTGCCAGCAGTTTCCCGGCGGGGCAAGAGACCCAGTACTTC

size: .
J: TRBJ1-2
D: .
V: TRBV27
CDR3: CASTFGAGDYGYTF
DNA: TGTGCCAGCACCTTCGGGGCAGGGGACTATGGCTACACCTTC

size: .
J: TRBJ1-4
D: .
V: TRBV6-5
CDR3: CASSYGRTEKLFF
DNA: TGTGCCAGCAGTTACGGTAGGACAGAAAAACTGTTTTTT

size: .
J: TRBJ1-4
D: .
V: TRBV10-3
CDR3: CAISEKTPENEKLFF
DNA: TGTGCCATCAGTGAGAAAACGCCAGAAAATGAAAAGCTGTTTTTT

size: .
J: TRBJ1-1
D: .
V: TRBV9
CDR3: CASSVQGMSNTEAFF
DNA: TGTGCCAGCAGCGTACAGGGAATGTCGAACACTGAAGCTTTCTTT

size: .
J: TRBJ1-5
D: .
V: TRBV12-3/TRBV12-4
CDR3: CASTLTGNQPQHF
DNA: TGTGCCAGCACTCTAACCGGCAATCAGCCCCAGCATTTT

size: .
J: TRBJ1-3
D: .
V: TRBV9
CDR3: CASSAQGRNTIYF
DNA: TGTGCCAGCAGTGCCCAGGGTCGGAACACCATATATTTT

size: .
J: TRBJ2-5
D: .
V: TRBV5-5
CDR3: CASSFVTAGRETQYF
DNA: TGTGCCAGCAGCTTTGTAACGGCGGGCCGAGAGACCCAGTACTTC

size: .
J: TRBJ1-5
D: TRBD1
V: TRBV2
CDR3: CASSPPGTGVGGNQPQHF
DNA: TGTGCCAGCAGTCCGCCCGGGACAGGGGTTGGGGGCAATCAGCCCCAGCATTTT

size: once
J: TRBJ2-6
D: TRBD1
V: TRBV9
CDR3: CASSVADRVAGANVLTF
DNA: TGTGCCAGCAGCGTAGCCGACAGGGTGGCTGGGGCCAACGTCCTGACTTTC

size: few
J: TRBJ1-5
D: .
V: TRBV5-1
CDR3: CASSLGLEPNQPQHF
DNA: TGCGCCAGCAGCTTGGGTTTGGAGCCCAATCAGCCCCAGCATTTT

size: .
J: TRBJ2-7
D: .
V: TRBV20-1
CDR3: CSASPAAYEQYF
DNA: TGCAGTGCTAGTCCAGCGGCATACGAGCAGTACTTC

size: .
J: TRBJ2-3
D: .
V: TRBV4-3
CDR3: CASSQEGGGLADTQYF
DNA: TGCGCCAGCAGCCAAGAAGGAGGGGGCCTCGCAGATACGCAGTATTTT

size: .
J: TRBJ1-2
D: .
V: TRBV28
CDR3: CASHGYGYGYTF
DNA: TGTGCCAGTCACGGGTACGGCTATGGCTACACCTTC

size: .
J: TRBJ1-5
D: .
V: TRBV19
CDR3: CASRFGENQPQHF
DNA: TGTGCCAGTAGGTTCGGGGAAAATCAGCCCCAGCATTTT

size: .
J: TRBJ2-7
D: .
V: TRBV28
CDR3: CASSLGQLREQYF
DNA: TGTGCCAGCAGCCTTGGACAGCTTAGAGAGCAGTACTTC

size: .
J: TRBJ1-1
D: .
V: TRBV29-1
CDR3: CSVGAVNTEAFF
DNA: TGCAGCGTGGGGGCGGTGAACACTGAAGCTTTCTTT

size: .
J: TRBJ1-4
D: TRBD1
V: TRBV5-8
CDR3: CASSSGTGVATNEKLFF
DNA: TGTGCCAGCAGCTCCGGGACAGGAGTCGCAACTAATGAAAAACTGTTTTTT

size: .
J: TRBJ2-3
D: .
V: TRBV5-6
CDR3: CARDTTTLTDTQYF
DNA: TGTGCCAGGGACACTACAACTCTCACAGATACGCAGTATTTT

size: .
J: TRBJ2-3
D: .
V: TRBV29-1
CDR3: CTHKEASTDTQYF
DNA: TGCACCCACAAGGAGGCTAGCACAGATACGCAGTATTTT

size: .
J: TRBJ1-1
D: TRBD1
V: TRBV6-5
CDR3: CASSYEGASTEAFF
DNA: TGTGCCAGCAGCTACGAGGGGGCGAGTACTGAAGCTTTCTTT

size: once
J: TRBJ2-1
D: .
V: TRBV19
CDR3: CASSIGRSLHEQFF
DNA: TGTGCCAGTAGTATTGGTCGGTCTCTCCATGAGCAGTTCTTC

size: .
J: TRBJ1-4
D: .
V: TRBV7-8
CDR3: CASSPHPTSLFF
DNA: TGTGCCAGCAGCCCCCACCCCACAAGTCTGTTTTTT

size: .
J: TRBJ2-1
D: TRBD1
V: TRBV28
CDR3: CASSTDRVSYNEQFF
DNA: TGTGCCAGCAGTACCGACAGGGTGTCCTACAATGAGCAGTTCTTC

size: .
J: TRBJ2-7
D: TRBD2
V: TRBV3-1/TRBV3-2
CDR3: CASSPKGSGGSYEQYF
DNA: TGTGCCAGCAGCCCAAAGGGGAGCGGGGGTTCCTACGAGCAGTACTTC